The 15 T cell receptor beta chains below all came from one sample that was sequenced in a study of T cells in Graves' hyperthyroidism and ophthalmopathy. What was amplified from RNA transcripts were TCR beta CDR3 regions. TCR CDR3 regions were first amplified by RT-PCR with HTBI primers. TCRdb passed the multiplex PCR reads through MiXCR, listing each CDR3 protein once. The sample includes about 520,000 distinct CDR3 sequences, around 20% of them seen just once. Sequencing input: blood. Receptors were obtained from a man between 18 and 35 years old with Graves' hyperthyroidism.

This clonotype appeared a few times. The chain carries TRBV29-1 and TRBJ2-2, with a possible D match to TRBD1 (6 bases). The CDR3 is made up of 16 amino acids. Germline V gives CDR1 SQVTM, CDR2 ANQGSEA. The germline V and J ends were trimmed by 0 bases and 3 bases, with 14 bases remaining between them. For the CDR3, the DNA is TGCAGCGTTGAAGACTCCTGGACAGCAGACACCGGGGAGCTGTTTTTT. It encodes CSVEDSWTADTGELFF.

This clonotype appeared many times. The chain combines TRBV3-1 with TRBJ2-5; D ambiguous. V was shortened by 2 bases and J by 0 bases, with 13 bases between the two germline ends. This CDR3 has 16 residues. Germline CDR1 is LGHDT and CDR2 is YNNKEL (reference sequence). The CDR3 reads CASSQPNLGNQETQYF. CDR3 bases: TGTGCCAGCAGCCAACCCAATTTGGGGAACCAAGAGACCCAGTACTTC.

This clonotype was detected ten times or more. The chain combines TRBV12-3 or TRBV12-4 with TRBJ1-1; TRBD1 matches 8 bases. The CDR3 has 15 amino acids. V trimming: 6 bases; J trimming: 1 base; junction bases outside the gene matches: 7. Here the CDR3 DNA reads TGTGCCAGCAGGAGGAGGACAGGGAGGAACACTGAAGCTTTCTTT. This codes for CASRRRTGRNTEAFF.

This clonotype showed up just once. The chain recombines TRBV29-1 with TRBJ1-2, with a weak D call TRBD1 (6 bases). Trimming removed 3 bases at V and 4 bases at J, with 12 bases between. Germline CDR1 is SQVTM and CDR2 is ANQGSEA. The CDR3 extends over 13 amino acids. CDR3 DNA sequence: TGCAGCGTTGATAAAGAGGGGGGCTATGGCTACACCTTC. Translated, it gives CSVDKEGGYGYTF. The whole variable domain, remainder taken from reference TRBV29-1 and TRBJ1-2, is SAVISQKPSRDICQRGTSLTIQCQVDSQVTMMFWYRQQPGQSLTLIATANQGSEATYESGFVIDKFPISRPNLTFSTLTVSNMSPEDSSIYLCSVDKEGGYGYTFGSGTRLTVV.

This clonotype was observed many times. This chain links TRBV25-1 with TRBJ1-1; weak D call: TRBD1 (5 bases). The CDR3 consists of 14 residues. Germline CDR1 is MGHDK and CDR2 is SYGVNS. Trimming removed 3 bases at V and 1 base at J, with 9 bases between. CDR3 in amino acids: CASSDITGNTEAFF. The CDR3 DNA reads as TGTGCCAGCAGTGATATCACAGGGAACACTGAAGCTTTCTTT.

This clonotype was recorded many times. The chain has TRBV15 and TRBJ2-7, with D uncertain. CDR3 length: 15 residues. Germline lookup yields CDR1 LNHNV and CDR2 YYDKDF (reference sequence). V lost 5 bases, J lost 6 bases, and 20 bases lay in between. CDR3 DNA sequence: TGTGCCACCAGCCCCTTACCTCCGCCCAAGGCCGAGCAGTACTTC. Amino acid sequence: CATSPLPPPKAEQYF.

Many counts were recorded for this clonotype. The chain recombines TRBV6-1 with TRBJ1-6; D remains ambiguous. This CDR3 region has 13 residues. The ends were cut back, 3 bases at V and 11 bases at J, with 11 bases in the middle. The V gene's germline CDR1 is MNHNS and CDR2 SASEGT. CDR3 protein: CASSDPLQAPLHF. CDR3 coding DNA: TGTGCCAGCAGTGACCCCCTTCAGGCACCCCTCCACTTT.

This clonotype was observed a few times. The chain recombines TRBV20-1 with TRBJ2-5; either TRBD1 or TRBD2 may supply D (5 bases each). The CDR3 is made up of 12 amino acids. Germline V gene lookup returns CDR1 DFQATT and CDR2 SNEGSKA (reference sequence). The V and J ends lost 5 bases and 5 bases respectively, with 12 bases between them. In DNA form, the CDR3 reads TGCAGTGCTGGGGGAGCGTGGGAGACCCAGTACTTC. It is translated as CSAGGAWETQYF.

This clonotype was found many times. V is TRBV12-3 or TRBV12-4 and J is TRBJ1-3, with a weak D call TRBD1 (5 bases). The length of the CDR3 is 13 residues. V lost 6 bases and J 7 bases, leaving 13 bases between the germline ends. DNA for the CDR3: TGTGCCAGCAGCGAGAACTGGGGGAACACCATATATTTT. Encoded protein: CASSENWGNTIYF.

Concerning this clonotype itself: Relative to the germline gene, one junction end is altered; a read error may explain this. The rearrangement uses TRBV12-3 or TRBV12-4 and TRBJ1-1; no clear D. CDR3 size: 13 residues. The CDR3 bases are TGTGCCAGCAGCTTGATAGAGAACACTGACGCTTTCTTT. It encodes CASSLIENTDAFF.

The chain has TRBV10-3 and TRBJ2-2; 10 bases fit TRBD2. Trimming cost V 6 bases and J 5 bases; bases outside gene matches: 3. CDR1 and CDR2 (germline): ENHRY, SYGVKD. There are 14 residues in the CDR3. The CDR3, as DNA: TGTGCCATCAGCCGGACTAGCGGAACCGGGGAGCTGTTTTTT. Translating it yields CAISRTSGTGELFF.

This clonotype occurred many times. The rearrangement joins TRBV27 to TRBJ2-7; D may match TRBD1 or TRBD2 (6 bases each). The ends were cut back, 0 bases at V and 4 bases at J, with 10 bases in the middle. Germline loops: CDR1 MNHEY, CDR2 SMNVEV (reference sequence). The CDR3 is made up of 14 amino acids. This CDR3 is CASSLSLGGYEQYF. DNA of the CDR3: TGTGCCAGCAGTTTATCCCTAGGGGGGTACGAGCAGTACTTC.

The chain couples TRBV12-3 or TRBV12-4 to TRBJ2-5, with D perhaps assigned TRBD1 or TRBD2 (6 bases each). Trimming took off 5 bases at V and 3 bases at J, with 13 bases between the two ends. The CDR3 extends over 14 amino acids. The CDR3 loop is CASSLQGLEETQYF. The CDR3, as DNA: TGTGCCAGCAGTCTACAGGGACTTGAAGAGACCCAGTACTTC.

The sample holds many counts of this clonotype. The chain employs TRBV10-3 and TRBJ2-7; D is unclear. The germline gives CDR1 ENHRY, CDR2 SYGVKD. V gave up 7 bases and J gave up 3 bases, with 7 bases separating them. The CDR3 extends over 11 amino acids. The CDR3 DNA follows: TGTGCCATCAAGGACCTCTACGAGCAGTACTTC. Amino acid sequence: CAIKDLYEQYF.

This clonotype was observed many times. The chain links TRBV6-1 to TRBJ1-5; the D is unclear. In germline, CDR1 is MNHNS, CDR2 SASEGT. This CDR3 has 13 amino acids. Deletions cut 3 bases from V and 11 bases from J, with 14 bases between. Here the CDR3 reads CASSEDLRSTQHF. DNA of the CDR3: TGTGCCAGCAGTGAGGACCTGAGGTCGACCCAGCATTTT.